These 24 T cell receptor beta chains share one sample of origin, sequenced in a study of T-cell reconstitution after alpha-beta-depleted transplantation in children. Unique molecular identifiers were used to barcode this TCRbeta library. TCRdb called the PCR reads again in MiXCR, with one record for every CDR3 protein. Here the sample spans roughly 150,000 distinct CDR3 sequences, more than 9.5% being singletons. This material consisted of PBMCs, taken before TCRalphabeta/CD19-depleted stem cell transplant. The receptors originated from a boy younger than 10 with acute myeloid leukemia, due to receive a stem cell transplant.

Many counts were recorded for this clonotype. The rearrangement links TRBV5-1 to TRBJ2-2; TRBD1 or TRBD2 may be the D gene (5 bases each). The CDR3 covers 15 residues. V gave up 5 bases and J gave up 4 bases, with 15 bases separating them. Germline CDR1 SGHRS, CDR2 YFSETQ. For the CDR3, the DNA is TGCGCCAGCAGGCGTGGGGCCGAGGGCACCGGGGAGCTGTTTTTT. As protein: CASRRGAEGTGELFF.

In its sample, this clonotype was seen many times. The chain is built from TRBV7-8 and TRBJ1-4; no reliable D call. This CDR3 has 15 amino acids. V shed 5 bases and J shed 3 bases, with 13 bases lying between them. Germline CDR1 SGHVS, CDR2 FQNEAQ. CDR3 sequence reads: CASSLHRTPNEKLFF. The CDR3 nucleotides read TGTGCCAGCAGCCTTCACCGGACCCCTAATGAAAAACTGTTTTTT.

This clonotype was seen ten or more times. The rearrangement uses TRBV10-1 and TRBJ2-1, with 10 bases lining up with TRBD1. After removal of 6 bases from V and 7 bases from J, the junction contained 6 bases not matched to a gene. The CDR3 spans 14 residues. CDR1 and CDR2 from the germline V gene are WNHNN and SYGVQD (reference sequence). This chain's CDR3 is CASSLTGGWNEQFF. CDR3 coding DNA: TGCGCCAGCAGCTTGACAGGGGGCTGGAATGAGCAGTTCTTC.

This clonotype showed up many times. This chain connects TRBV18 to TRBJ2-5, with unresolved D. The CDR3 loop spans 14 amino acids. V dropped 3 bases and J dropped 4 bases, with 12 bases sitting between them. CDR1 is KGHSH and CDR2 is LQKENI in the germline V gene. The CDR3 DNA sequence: TGTGCCAGCTCACCCGAGTTCGGGCGAGAGACCCAGTACTTC. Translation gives CASSPEFGRETQYF.

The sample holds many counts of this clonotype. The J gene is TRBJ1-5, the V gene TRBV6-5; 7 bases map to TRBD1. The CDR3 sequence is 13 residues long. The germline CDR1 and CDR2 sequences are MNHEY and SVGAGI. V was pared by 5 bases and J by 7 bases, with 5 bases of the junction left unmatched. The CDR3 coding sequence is TGTGCCAGCAGTCAAGACAGGGCACAGCCCCAGCATTTT. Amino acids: CASSQDRAQPQHF.

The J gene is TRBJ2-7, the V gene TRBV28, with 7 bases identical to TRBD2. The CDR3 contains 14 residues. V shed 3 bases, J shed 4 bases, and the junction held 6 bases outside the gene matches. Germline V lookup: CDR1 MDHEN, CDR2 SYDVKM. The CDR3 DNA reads TGTGCCAGCAGTTTTTGGGGGGGGGATTACGAGCAGTACTTC. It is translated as CASSFWGGDYEQYF.

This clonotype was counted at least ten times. CDR3: CSVVYGPEAFF. CDR3 nucleotides: TGCAGCGTTGTGTATGGGCCTGAAGCTTTCTTT. The genes are TRBV29-1 and TRBJ1-1; D gene unclear. Trimming left V 4 bases short and J 6 bases short, with 9 bases between. Germline CDR1 SQVTM, CDR2 ANQGSEA. The CDR3 consists of 11 residues.

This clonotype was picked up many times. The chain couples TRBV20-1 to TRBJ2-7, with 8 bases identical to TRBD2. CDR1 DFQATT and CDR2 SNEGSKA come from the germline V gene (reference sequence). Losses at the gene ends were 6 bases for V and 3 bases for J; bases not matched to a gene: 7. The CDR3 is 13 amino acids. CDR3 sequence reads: CSAPIAGFYEQYF. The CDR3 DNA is TGCAGTGCCCCAATAGCGGGGTTCTACGAGCAGTACTTC.

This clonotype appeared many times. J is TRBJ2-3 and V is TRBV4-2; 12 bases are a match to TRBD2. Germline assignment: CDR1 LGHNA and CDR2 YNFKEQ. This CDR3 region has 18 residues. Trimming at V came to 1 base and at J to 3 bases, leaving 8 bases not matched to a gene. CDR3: CASSQALAGGPRTDTQYF. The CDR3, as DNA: TGTGCCAGCAGCCAAGCCCTAGCGGGGGGGCCGAGGACAGATACGCAGTATTTT.

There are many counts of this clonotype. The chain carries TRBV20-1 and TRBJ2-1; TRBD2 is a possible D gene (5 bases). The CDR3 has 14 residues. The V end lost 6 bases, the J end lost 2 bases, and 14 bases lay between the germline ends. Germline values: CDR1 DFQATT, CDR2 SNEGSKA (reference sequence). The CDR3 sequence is CSARESGTYNEQFF. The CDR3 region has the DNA TGCAGTGCCCGAGAGAGCGGTACCTACAATGAGCAGTTCTTC.

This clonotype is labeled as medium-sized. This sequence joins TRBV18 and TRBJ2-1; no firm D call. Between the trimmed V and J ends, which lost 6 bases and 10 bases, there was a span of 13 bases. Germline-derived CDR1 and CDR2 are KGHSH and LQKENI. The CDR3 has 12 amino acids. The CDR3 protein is CASSPLEPEQFF. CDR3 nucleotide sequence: TGTGCCAGCTCCCCCCTGGAACCCGAGCAGTTCTTC. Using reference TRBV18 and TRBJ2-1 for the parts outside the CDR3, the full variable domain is NAGVMQNPRHLVRRRGQEARLRCSPMKGHSHVYWYRQLPEEGLKFMVYLQKENIIDESGMPKERFSAEFPKEGPSILRIQQVVRGDSAAYFCASSPLEPEQFFGPGTRLTVL.

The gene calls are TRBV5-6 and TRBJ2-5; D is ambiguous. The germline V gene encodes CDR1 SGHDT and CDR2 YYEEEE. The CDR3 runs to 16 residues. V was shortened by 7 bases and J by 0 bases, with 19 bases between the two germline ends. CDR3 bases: TGTGCCAGCGGCCCCGGGCTCACGACCAACCAAGAGACCCAGTACTTC. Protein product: CASGPGLTTNQETQYF.

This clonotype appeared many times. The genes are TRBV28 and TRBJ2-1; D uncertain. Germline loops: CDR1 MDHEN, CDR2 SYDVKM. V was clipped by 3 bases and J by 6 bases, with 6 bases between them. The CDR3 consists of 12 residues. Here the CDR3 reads CASSLLSNEQFF. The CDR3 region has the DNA TGTGCCAGCAGTTTGCTAAGCAATGAGCAGTTCTTC.

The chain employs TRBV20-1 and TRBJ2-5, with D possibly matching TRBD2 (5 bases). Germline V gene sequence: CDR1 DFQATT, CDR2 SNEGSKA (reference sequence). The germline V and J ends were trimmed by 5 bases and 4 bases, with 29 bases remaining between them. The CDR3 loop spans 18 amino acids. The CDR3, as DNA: TGCAGTGCTCCGGCACCGGGGTTTGAGGACGGCCCTGGAGAGACCCAGTACTTC. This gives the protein CSAPAPGFEDGPGETQYF.

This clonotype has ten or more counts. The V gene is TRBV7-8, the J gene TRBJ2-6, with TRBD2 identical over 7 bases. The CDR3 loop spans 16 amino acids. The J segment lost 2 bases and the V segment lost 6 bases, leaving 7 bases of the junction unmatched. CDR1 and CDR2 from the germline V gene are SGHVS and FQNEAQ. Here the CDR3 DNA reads TGTGCCAGCAGTCATGAGGCGGGGGCTGGGGCCAACGTCCTGACTTTC. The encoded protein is CASSHEAGAGANVLTF.

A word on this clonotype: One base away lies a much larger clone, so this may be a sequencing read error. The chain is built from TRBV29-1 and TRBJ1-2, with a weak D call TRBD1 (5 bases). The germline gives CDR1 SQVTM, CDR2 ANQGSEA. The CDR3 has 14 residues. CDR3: CSVVWQGANYGDTF. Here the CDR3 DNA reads TGCAGCGTTGTGTGGCAGGGAGCTAACTATGGCGACACCTTC.

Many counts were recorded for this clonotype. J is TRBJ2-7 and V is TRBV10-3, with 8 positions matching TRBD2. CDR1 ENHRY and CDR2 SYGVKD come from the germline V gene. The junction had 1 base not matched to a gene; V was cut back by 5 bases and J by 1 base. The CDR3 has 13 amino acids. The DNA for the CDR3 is TGTGCCATCAGTAGCGGGAGTTCCTACGAGCAGTACTTC. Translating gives CAISSGSSYEQYF.

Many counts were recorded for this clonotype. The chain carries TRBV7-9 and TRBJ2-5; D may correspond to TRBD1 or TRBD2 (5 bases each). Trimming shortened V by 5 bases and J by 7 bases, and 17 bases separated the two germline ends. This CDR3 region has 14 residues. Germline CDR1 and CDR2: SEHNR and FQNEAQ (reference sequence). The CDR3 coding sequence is TGTGCCAGCAGCCCCGCAGGGACGATTCGGACCCAGTACTTC. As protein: CASSPAGTIRTQYF. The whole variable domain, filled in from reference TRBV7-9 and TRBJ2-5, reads DTGVSQNPRHKITKRGQNVTFRCDPISEHNRLYWYRQTLGQGPEFLTYFQNEAQLEKSRLLSDRFSAERPKGSFSTLEIQRTEQGDSAMYLCASSPAGTIRTQYFGPGTRLLVL.

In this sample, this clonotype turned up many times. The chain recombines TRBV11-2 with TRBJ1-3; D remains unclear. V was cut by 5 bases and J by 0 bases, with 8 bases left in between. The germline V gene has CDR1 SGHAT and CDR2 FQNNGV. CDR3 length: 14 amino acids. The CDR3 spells CASSIGDSGNTIYF. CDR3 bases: TGTGCCAGCAGCATCGGGGACTCTGGAAACACCATATATTTT.

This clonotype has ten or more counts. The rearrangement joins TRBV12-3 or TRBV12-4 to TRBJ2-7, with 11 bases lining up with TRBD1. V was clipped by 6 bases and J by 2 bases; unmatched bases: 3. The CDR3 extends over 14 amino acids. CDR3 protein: CASRPGQGAYEQYF. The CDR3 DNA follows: TGTGCCAGCAGGCCGGGACAGGGGGCCTACGAGCAGTACTTC.

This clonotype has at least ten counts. Here the CDR3 DNA reads TGTGCCAGCAGGAGGACAGGGGGCTTGCGAAAACTGTTTTTT. This encodes CASRRTGGLRKLFF. The chain is built from TRBV12-3 or TRBV12-4 and TRBJ1-4; the match to TRBD1 covers 11 bases. The CDR3 length is 14 residues. With 6 bases clipped from V and 10 bases from J, the junction kept 7 bases outside the gene matches.

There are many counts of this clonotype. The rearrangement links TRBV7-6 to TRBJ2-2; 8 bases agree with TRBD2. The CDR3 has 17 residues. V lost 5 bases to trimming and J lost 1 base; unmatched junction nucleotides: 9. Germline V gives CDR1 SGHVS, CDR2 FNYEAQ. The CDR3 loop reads CASSPAAGTRNTGELFF. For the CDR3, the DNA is TGTGCCAGCAGCCCCGCAGCCGGGACTAGGAACACCGGGGAGCTGTTTTTT.

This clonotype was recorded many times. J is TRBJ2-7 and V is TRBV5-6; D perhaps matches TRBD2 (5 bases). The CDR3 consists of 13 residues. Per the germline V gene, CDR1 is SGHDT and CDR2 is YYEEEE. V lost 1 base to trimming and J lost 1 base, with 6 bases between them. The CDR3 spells CASSLRGSYEQYF. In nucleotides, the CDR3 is TGTGCCAGCAGCTTGAGAGGGTCCTACGAGCAGTACTTC. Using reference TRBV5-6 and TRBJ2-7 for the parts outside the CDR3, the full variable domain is DAGVTQSPTHLIKTRGQQVTLRCSPKSGHDTVSWYQQALGQGPQFIFQYYEEEERQRGNFPDRFSGHQFPNYSSELNVNALLLGDSALYLCASSLRGSYEQYFGPGTRLTVT.

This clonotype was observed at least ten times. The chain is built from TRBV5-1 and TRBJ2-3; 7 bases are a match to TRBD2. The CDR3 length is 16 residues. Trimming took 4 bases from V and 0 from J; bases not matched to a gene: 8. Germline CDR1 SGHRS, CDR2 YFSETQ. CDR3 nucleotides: TGCGCCAGCAGCCCACATGCTAGCGGTAGCACAGATACGCAGTATTTT. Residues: CASSPHASGSTDTQYF.